These 7 T cell receptor beta chains were sequenced from one sample in a study of blood T cell repertoires in COVID-19. Sequenced by immunoSEQ multiplex PCR; TCRdb stores in-frame clones only, minus some. The sample has about 55,000 clones; approximately 90% are singletons. Sequenced input: peripheral blood. The receptors here all came from a human donor with active COVID-19. The donor label of this sample is uncertain.

This sequence joins TRBV5-1 and TRBJ2-1; tentative D call: TRBD1 (5 bases). The CDR3 runs to 14 residues. Germline values: CDR1 SGHRS, CDR2 YFSETQ. Trimming removed 3 bases from V and 5 bases from J, with 12 bases in between. Here the CDR3 DNA reads TGCGCCAGCAGCTCCAGACAGCTTAACAATGAGCAGTTCTTC. It translates to CASSSRQLNNEQFF. Complete variable domain (other parts from reference TRBV5-1 and TRBJ2-1): KAGVTQTPRYLIKTRGQQVTLSCSPISGHRSVSWYQQTPGQGLQFLFEYFSETQRNKGNFPGRFSGRQFSNSRSEMNVSTLELGDSALYLCASSSRQLNNEQFFGPGTRLTVL.

V usage is TRBV5-1 and J usage is TRBJ1-2, with a possible D match to TRBD1 (5 bases). Trimming took 6 bases from V and 6 from J, leaving 15 bases between them. CDR1 and CDR2 (germline): SGHRS, YFSETQ. The CDR3 runs 13 residues. In nucleotides, the CDR3 is TGCGCCAGCACCCCGGCGGGGGGGGATGGCTACACCTTC. It encodes CASTPAGGDGYTF.

This clone ranks as large. The V gene is TRBV5-4, the J gene TRBJ1-1; TRBD1 matches 7 bases. The CDR3 is 16 residues long. V was pared by 0 bases and J by 1 base, with 6 bases of the junction left unmatched. CDR1 is SGHNT, CDR2 YYREEE, per germline (reference sequence). The CDR3 coding sequence is TGTGCCAGCAGCTTGGGAGGCAGGGGGTCGAACACTGAAGCTTTCTTT. Translation gives CASSLGGRGSNTEAFF.

The chain couples TRBV5-8 to TRBJ2-2; D may be TRBD1 (6 bases). CDR3 length: 14 residues. CDR1 and CDR2 (germline): SGHTS, YDEGEE. Trimming shortened V by 5 bases and J by 7 bases, and 15 bases separated the two germline ends. CDR3 residues: CASSSTQGIGELFF. DNA for the CDR3: TGTGCCAGCAGTTCTACTCAGGGGATCGGGGAGCTGTTTTTT.

CDR3 sequence (DNA): TGTGCCAGCAGCCGCGGGACAGGGGGCGACGAGCAGTACTTC. It encodes CASSRGTGGDEQYF. The gene calls are TRBV4-2 and TRBJ2-7; 12 bases are shared with TRBD1. Trimming removed 4 bases from V and 5 bases from J; junction bases left unmatched: 3. CDR3 length: 14 amino acids. Germline V gene sequence: CDR1 LGHNA, CDR2 YNFKEQ.

The rearrangement uses TRBV10-3 and TRBJ2-3; D may be TRBD2 (5 bases). Trimming took off 10 bases at V and 2 bases at J, with 19 bases between the two ends. Germline CDR1 ENHRY, CDR2 SYGVKD. CDR3 length: 15 amino acids. The CDR3 DNA sequence: TGTGCCACGAACCCGGGGTGGCCGAACACAGATACGCAGTATTTT. It encodes CATNPGWPNTDTQYF.

This chain connects TRBV19 to TRBJ1-5; TRBD1 matches at 9 bases. Looked up from germline, CDR1 is LNHDA and CDR2 is SQIVND (reference sequence). This CDR3 contains 15 residues. Losses at the gene ends were 5 bases for V and 7 bases for J; bases not matched to a gene: 9. The CDR3 protein is CASSPSDRGRQPQHF. In DNA form, the CDR3 reads TGTGCCAGTAGTCCTTCGGACAGGGGAAGGCAGCCCCAGCATTTT.